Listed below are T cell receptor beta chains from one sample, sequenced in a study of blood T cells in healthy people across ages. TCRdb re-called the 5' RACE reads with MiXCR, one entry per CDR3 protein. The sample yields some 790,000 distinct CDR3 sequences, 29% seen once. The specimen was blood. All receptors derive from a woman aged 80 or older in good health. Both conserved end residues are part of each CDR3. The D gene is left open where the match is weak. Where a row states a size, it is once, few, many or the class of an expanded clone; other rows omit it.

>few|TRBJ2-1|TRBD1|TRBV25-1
TGTGCCAGCAGTGACCGGGACAGGGGGATAAATGAGCAGTTCTTC
CASSDRDRGINEQFF
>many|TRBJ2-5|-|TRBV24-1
TGTGCCACCAGTGATTTTCCGGGGGCCCCAGAGACCCAGTACTTC
CATSDFPGAPETQYF
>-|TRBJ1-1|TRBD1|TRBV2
TGTGCCAGCACGAAAGAGGGGAGGGGGCAGGGTGAAGCTTTCTTT
CASTKEGRGQGEAFF
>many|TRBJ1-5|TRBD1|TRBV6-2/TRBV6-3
TGTGCCAGTGGACAGGGAATTCAGCCCCAGCATTTT
CASGQGIQPQHF
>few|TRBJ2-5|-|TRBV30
TGTGCCTGGAGTGTACAGCGCCACAACCAAGAGACCCAGTACTTC
CAWSVQRHNQETQYF
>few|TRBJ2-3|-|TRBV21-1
TGTGCCAGCGTACTAGCGGGATCTGACACAGATACGCAGTATTTT
CASVLAGSDTDTQYF
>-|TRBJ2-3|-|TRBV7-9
TGTGCCAGCAGCTATTCTCCTCCAGATACGCAGTATTTT
CASSYSPPDTQYF
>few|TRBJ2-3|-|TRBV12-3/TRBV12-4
TGTGCCAGCACCAGCGCGGCCGGTACGCAGTATTTT
CASTSAAGTQYF
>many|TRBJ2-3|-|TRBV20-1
TGCAGTGCTATACACCGGGACGGTCTTATTTCTAGCACAGATACGCAGTATTTT
CSAIHRDGLISSTDTQYF
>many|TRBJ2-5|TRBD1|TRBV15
TGTGCCACCAGCAGATTTTCGGGACAGGGACAGACCCAGTACTTC
CATSRFSGQGQTQYF
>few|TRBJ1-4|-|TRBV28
TGTGCCAGCATCTCCCGAGGACTGACTAATGAAAAACTGTTTTTT
CASISRGLTNEKLFF
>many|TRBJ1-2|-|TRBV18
TGTGCCAGCTCACCACCAGAAAGTGGCTACACCTTC
CASSPPESGYTF
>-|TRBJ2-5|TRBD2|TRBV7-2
TGTGCCAGCAGCCCGTTTCCGGGACTAGCAAGCGGAGAGACCCAGTACTTC
CASSPFPGLASGETQYF
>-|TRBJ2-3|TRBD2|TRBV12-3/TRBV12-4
TGTGCCAGCAGTTTAACAGGGACTAGCACAGATACGGAGTATTTT
CASSLTGTSTDTEYF
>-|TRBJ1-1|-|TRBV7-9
TGTGCCAGCAGCCCCTGGACCACGGACACTGAAGCTTTCTTT
CASSPWTTDTEAFF
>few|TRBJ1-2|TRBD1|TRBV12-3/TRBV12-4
TGTGCCAGCAGTCGGACAGGTTACCGGGGTGGCTACACCTTC
CASSRTGYRGGYTF
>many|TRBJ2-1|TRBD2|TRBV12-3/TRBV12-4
TGTGCCAGCAGTTCAGCTAGCGGGGGTGCCCTACAGGGAGAGCAGTTCTTC
CASSSASGGALQGEQFF
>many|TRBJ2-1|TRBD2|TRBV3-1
TGTGCCAGCAGCCAAGAGTGGGATAGCGGGGGGGCCTACAATGAGCAGTTCTTC
CASSQEWDSGGAYNEQFF
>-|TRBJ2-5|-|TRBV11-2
TGTGCCAGCAGCTTAGATCCTCAAGCGAGAGAGCAGTACTTC
CASSLDPQAREQYF
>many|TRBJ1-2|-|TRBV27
TGTGCCAGCAGTTTATCGACTCAGGGAAACTATGGCTACACCTTC
CASSLSTQGNYGYTF
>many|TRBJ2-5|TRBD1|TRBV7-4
TGTGCCAGCAGCTTAAAGCCCCTGGGACAGGGGAAGTCAGAGACCCAGTACTTC
CASSLKPLGQGKSETQYF
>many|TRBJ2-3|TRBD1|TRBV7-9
TGTGCCAGCAGCCTCCGGCAGGGGGTTTTCTTCACAGATACGCAGTATTTT
CASSLRQGVFFTDTQYF
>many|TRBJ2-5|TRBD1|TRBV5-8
TGTGCCAGCAGCTGGGACAGGGTGGAGACCCAGTACTTC
CASSWDRVETQYF
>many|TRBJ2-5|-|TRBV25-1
TGTGCCTCGGCCAACAGGGATTTCCAAGAGACCCAGTACTTC
CASANRDFQETQYF
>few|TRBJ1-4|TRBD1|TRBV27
TGTGCCAGCAGTTTCGGGACAGGGCTGAATAGTGAAAAACTGTTTTTT
CASSFGTGLNSEKLFF
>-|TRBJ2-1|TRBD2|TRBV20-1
TGCAGTGCTAGCGAAACACTAGCGGGAGGAAGTCGTGAGCAGTTCTTC
CSASETLAGGSREQFF
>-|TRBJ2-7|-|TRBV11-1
TGTGCCAGCAGCCGATCCCCTGACAGGAGAGCCTACGAGCAGTACTTC
CASSRSPDRRAYEQYF
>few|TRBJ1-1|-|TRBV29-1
TGCAGGAGCAGACCCTCGAACACTGGAGCTTTCTTT
CRSRPSNTGAFF
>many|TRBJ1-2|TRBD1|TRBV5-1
TGCGCCAGCAGCTCAAACCGAAGACAGGGATTGGACTATGGCTACACCTTC
CASSSNRRQGLDYGYTF
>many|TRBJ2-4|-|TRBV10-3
TGTGCCATCAGTCTTGACAGCCAGAACATTCAGTACTTC
CAISLDSQNIQYF
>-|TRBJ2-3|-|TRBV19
TGTGCCAGCGCGGGGCAGGGTAGGGTCAGCACAGATACGCAGTATTTT
CASAGQGRVSTDTQYF
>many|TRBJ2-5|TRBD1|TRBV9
TGTGCCAGCAGCGCCATGACAGGGGCTGGTGAGACCCAGTACTTC
CASSAMTGAGETQYF
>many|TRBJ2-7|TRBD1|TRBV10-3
TGTGCCATCAGACGGGACAGGGGTTACGAGCAGTACTTC
CAIRRDRGYEQYF
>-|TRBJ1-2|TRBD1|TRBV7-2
TGTGCCAGCAGCCTACAGGGGTCCCTCGGCTATGGCTACACCTTC
CASSLQGSLGYGYTF
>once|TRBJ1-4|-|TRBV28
TGTGCCAGCAGTTTATGGCGTGGGGTGCATAATGAAAAACTGTTTTTT
CASSLWRGVHNEKLFF
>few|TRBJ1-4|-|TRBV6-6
TGTGCCAGCGGCATATCAGGGGTGAATGAAAAACTGTTTTTT
CASGISGVNEKLFF
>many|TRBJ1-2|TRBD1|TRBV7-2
TGTGCCAGCAGCTCATCGGGACAGGGAATCTACACCTTC
CASSSSGQGIYTF